This T cell receptor (beta chain) was sequenced during a study of identical twins. For this clonotype: No antigen is known for it.

Study-level points and caveats: Alpha sequences that were out-of-frame and twin-shared showed an excess of low generation probability. Twin sharing of out-of-frame TCR alpha was underestimated by models in monozygotic pairs.

V lost 4 bases, J lost 9 bases, and 13 bases lay in between. The CDR3 spans 13 residues. Looked up from germline, CDR1 is SGHTA and CDR2 is FQGNSA. TCRdb recomputed calls from the 5' RACE reads with MiXCR, one row per CDR3 protein. The data show 420,000 or so distinct CDR3 sequences, with approximately 18% seen just once and less than 15% held by the top ten. The receptor was isolated from a man in his fifties in good health. The sample was naive T cells sorted from blood. The rearrangement links TRBV7-2 to TRBJ2-1; tentatively, D is TRBD2 (6 bases). The CDR3, as DNA: TGTGCCAGCAGCTCGGCTCTAGCGAGTGAGCAGTTCTTC. Translated, it gives CASSSALASEQFF.